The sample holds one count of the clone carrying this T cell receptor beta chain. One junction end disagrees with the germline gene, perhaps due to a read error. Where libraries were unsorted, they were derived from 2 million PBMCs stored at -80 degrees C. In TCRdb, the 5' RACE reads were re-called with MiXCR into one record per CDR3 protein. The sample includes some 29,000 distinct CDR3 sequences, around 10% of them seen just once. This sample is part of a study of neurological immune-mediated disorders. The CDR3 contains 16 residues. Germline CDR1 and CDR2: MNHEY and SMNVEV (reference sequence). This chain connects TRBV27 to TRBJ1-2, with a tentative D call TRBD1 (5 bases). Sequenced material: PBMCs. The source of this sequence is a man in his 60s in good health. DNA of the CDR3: TGTGCCAGCAGTCCCCTTCTGGGGACCCTGCACTATGGCCACACCTTC. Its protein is CASSPLLGTLHYGHTF.